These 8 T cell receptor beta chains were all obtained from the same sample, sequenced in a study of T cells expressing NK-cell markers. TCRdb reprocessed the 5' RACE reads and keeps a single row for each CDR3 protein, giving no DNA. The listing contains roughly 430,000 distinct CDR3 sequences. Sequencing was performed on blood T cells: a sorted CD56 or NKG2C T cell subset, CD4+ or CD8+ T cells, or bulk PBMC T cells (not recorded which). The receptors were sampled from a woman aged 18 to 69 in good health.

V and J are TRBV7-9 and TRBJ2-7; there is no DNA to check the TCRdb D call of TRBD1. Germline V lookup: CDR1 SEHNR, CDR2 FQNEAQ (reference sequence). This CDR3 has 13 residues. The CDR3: CASSPDSTYEQYF.

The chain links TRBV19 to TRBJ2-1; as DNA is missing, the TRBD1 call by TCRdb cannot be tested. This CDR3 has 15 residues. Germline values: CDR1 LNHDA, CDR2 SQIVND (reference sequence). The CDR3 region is CASWDGTGVLNQQFF.

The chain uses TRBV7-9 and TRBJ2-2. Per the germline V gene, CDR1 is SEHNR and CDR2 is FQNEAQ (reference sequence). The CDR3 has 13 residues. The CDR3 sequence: CASSLSVTGELFF.

This CDR3 reads CASSLSSSGTGAYEQYF. J is TRBJ2-7 and V is TRBV27; no DNA is available, so the TRBD1 call from TCRdb remains unchecked. CDR3 length: 17 amino acids. Germline CDR1 and CDR2: MNHEY and SMNVEV (reference sequence).

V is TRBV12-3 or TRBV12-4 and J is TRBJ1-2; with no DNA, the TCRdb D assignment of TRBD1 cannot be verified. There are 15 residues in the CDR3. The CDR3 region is CAITKPTGRGYGYTF.

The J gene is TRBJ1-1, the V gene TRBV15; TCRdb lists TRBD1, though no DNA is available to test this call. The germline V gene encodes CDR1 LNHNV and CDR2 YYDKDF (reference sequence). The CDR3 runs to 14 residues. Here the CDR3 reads CATSGRTGNTEAFF.

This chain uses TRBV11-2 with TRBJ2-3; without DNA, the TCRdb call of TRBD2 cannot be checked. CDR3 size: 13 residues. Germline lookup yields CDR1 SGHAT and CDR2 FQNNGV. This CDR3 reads CASSYGGSDTQYF.

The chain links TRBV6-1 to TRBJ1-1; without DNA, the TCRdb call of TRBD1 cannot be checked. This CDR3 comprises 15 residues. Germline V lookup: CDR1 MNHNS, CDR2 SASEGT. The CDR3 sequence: CASSLRRDRKAEAFF.